This T cell receptor beta chain was sequenced in a study of blood T cell repertoires in COVID-19. Profiled with immunoSEQ multiplex PCR; TCRdb holds only in-frame clones, not every one. The sample has about 160,000 clones; roughly 79% are singletons. The receptor comes from an elderly woman with acute or convalescent COVID-19. The specimen was peripheral blood.

The CDR3 bases are TGTGCCAGCAGTGAAGCGACAGGGTATCAGGAGACCCAGTACTTC. Protein product: CASSEATGYQETQYF. The chain joins TRBV6-1 to TRBJ2-5; 7 positions match TRBD1. The V gene's germline CDR1 is MNHNS and CDR2 SASEGT. The CDR3 runs to 15 residues. Trimming cost V 0 bases and J 5 bases; bases outside gene matches: 6.